Listed below are T cell receptor beta chains from one sample, sequenced in a study of shared clonotypes between healthy human individuals. Clones were read by immunoSEQ multiplex PCR, and TCRdb kept only the in-frame ones, dropping some. The table lists about 2.3 million clones, around 90% of them singletons. The sequencing sample was made of naive CD4+ T cells from PBMCs. The origin of the receptors is a man aged 18 to 35 in good health. Some clones in this sample may be carry-over from other donors' samples. CDR3s include the opening cysteine and the closing phenylalanine or tryptophan. The D gene is left open where the match is weak. Not all rows give a size; the values are once, few, many and, for expanded clones, a class.

J gene: TRBJ2-3
D gene: NA
V gene: TRBV11-2
clone size: NA
CDR3 protein: CASSLAGTDTQYF
CDR3 DNA: TGTGCCAGCAGCCTGGCCGGCACAGATACGCAGTATTTT

J gene: TRBJ2-1
D gene: TRBD1
V gene: TRBV7-3
clone size: NA
CDR3 protein: CASSFGQGNEQFF
CDR3 DNA: TGTGCCAGCAGCTTTGGACAGGGGAATGAGCAGTTCTTC

J gene: TRBJ2-2
D gene: TRBD1
V gene: TRBV6-1
clone size: NA
CDR3 protein: CASRYRGRLPGELFF
CDR3 DNA: TGTGCCAGCAGATACAGGGGGCGCCTTCCCGGGGAGCTGTTTTTT

J gene: TRBJ2-3
D gene: NA
V gene: TRBV7-6
clone size: NA
CDR3 protein: CASNRGPDADTQYF
CDR3 DNA: TGTGCCAGTAATCGGGGACCGGATGCAGATACGCAGTATTTT

J gene: TRBJ1-2
D gene: NA
V gene: TRBV7-9
clone size: NA
CDR3 protein: CASSLVRGDGYTF
CDR3 DNA: TGTGCCAGCAGCTTAGTACGGGGAGATGGCTACACCTTC

J gene: TRBJ1-4
D gene: NA
V gene: TRBV30
clone size: few
CDR3 protein: CAWSKTSREKLFF
CDR3 DNA: TGTGCCTGGAGTAAGACCTCGAGAGAAAAACTGTTTTTT

J gene: TRBJ2-7
D gene: NA
V gene: TRBV7-2
clone size: NA
CDR3 protein: CASSLAVEPLYEQYF
CDR3 DNA: TGTGCCAGCAGCTTAGCGGTGGAGCCCCTCTACGAGCAGTACTTC

J gene: TRBJ2-7
D gene: TRBD2
V gene: TRBV28
clone size: NA
CDR3 protein: CASTPAGGPHEQYF
CDR3 DNA: TGTGCCAGCACCCCAGCGGGAGGGCCACACGAGCAGTACTTC

J gene: TRBJ2-1
D gene: NA
V gene: TRBV9
clone size: NA
CDR3 protein: CASKGSPEGEQFF
CDR3 DNA: TGTGCCAGCAAAGGAAGCCCGGAGGGTGAGCAGTTCTTC

J gene: TRBJ2-7
D gene: NA
V gene: TRBV5-4
clone size: NA
CDR3 protein: CASSLVGAGTSYEQYF
CDR3 DNA: TGTGCCAGCAGCTTGGTGGGTGCAGGGACCTCCTACGAGCAGTACTTC

J gene: TRBJ2-7
D gene: NA
V gene: TRBV29-1
clone size: NA
CDR3 protein: CSVRGVANYEQYF
CDR3 DNA: TGCAGCGTGAGGGGGGTAGCCAACTACGAGCAGTACTTC

J gene: TRBJ2-7
D gene: NA
V gene: TRBV11-2
clone size: NA
CDR3 protein: CASSFTGIEQYF
CDR3 DNA: TGTGCCAGCAGCTTTACAGGGATCGAGCAGTACTTC

J gene: TRBJ2-5
D gene: TRBD2
V gene: TRBV7-2
clone size: NA
CDR3 protein: CASSLGLLAGGGETQYF
CDR3 DNA: TGTGCCAGCAGCTTAGGCCTTCTAGCGGGAGGGGGAGAGACCCAGTACTTC

J gene: TRBJ2-1
D gene: NA
V gene: TRBV7-3
clone size: NA
CDR3 protein: CASSPRTGDEQFF
CDR3 DNA: TGTGCCAGCAGCCCCCGGACCGGCGATGAGCAGTTCTTC

J gene: TRBJ2-3
D gene: NA
V gene: TRBV29-1
clone size: NA
CDR3 protein: CSVEHPNTDTQYF
CDR3 DNA: TGCAGCGTTGAACACCCCAACACAGATACGCAGTATTTT

J gene: TRBJ1-4
D gene: TRBD1
V gene: TRBV4-1
clone size: NA
CDR3 protein: CASSQERTGANEKLFF
CDR3 DNA: TGCGCCAGCAGCCAAGAAAGGACAGGAGCTAATGAAAAACTGTTTTTT

J gene: TRBJ2-1
D gene: NA
V gene: TRBV7-2
clone size: NA
CDR3 protein: CASSSNPGSSYNEQFF
CDR3 DNA: TGTGCCAGCAGCTCCAACCCCGGGAGCTCCTACAATGAGCAGTTCTTC

J gene: TRBJ1-1
D gene: NA
V gene: TRBV7-3
clone size: NA
CDR3 protein: CASSSQVNTEAFF
CDR3 DNA: TGTGCCAGCAGCTCACAGGTGAACACTGAAGCTTTCTTT

J gene: TRBJ1-2
D gene: NA
V gene: TRBV2
clone size: NA
CDR3 protein: CASRPGREVGYTF
CDR3 DNA: TGTGCCAGCAGACCCGGACGGGAGGTAGGCTACACCTTC